The following is a T cell receptor beta chain sequence with its context. The specificity of this receptor is unknown. No qualities accompany the bases; no much larger clone lies one base away. The germline V gene yields SGHDT for CDR1 and YYEEEE for CDR2. The CDR3 measures 13 amino acids from cysteine to phenylalanine. Only CDR3 DNA remains: 39 bases, in frame from the first base. V is clipped by 0 bases and J by 8 bases, and the sequence between their germline boundaries is 11 bases long. The library was generated by the immunoSEQ multiplex PCR assay. For the multiplex PCR, a mixture combining 60 forward primers for TCR Vbeta segments and 13 reverse primers for TCR Jbeta segments was used. The CDR3 region of rearranged TCR beta genes was amplified from genomic DNA by a multiplex PCR assay. On the Illumina HiSeq System, the amplified TCR beta libraries were sequenced as 87-base-pair reads. On the authors' methods: Across the 700 or so repertoires, a later analysis counted tens of millions of unique TCR beta chains, 9.5 million to 12 million of which were shared by at least two donors. Raw reads were error-corrected and collapsed into unique sequences by a nearest-neighbor algorithm in which closely related sequences were merged to remove PCR and sequencing errors. V, D and J gene segments were assigned by aligning CDR3 sequences to IMGT reference sequences. For a sequence to be retained, a match of at least six nucleotides was required to both a V gene segment and a J gene segment. Rearrangements were classified as productive when the CDR3 lacked stop codons and remained in frame with V and J, and all other rearrangements were classified as non-productive. Following IMGT convention, CDR3 was defined as the stretch from the second conserved V-encoded cysteine up to the conserved J-encoded phenylalanine. In an earlier analysis of more than 550 of the donors, sequences lacking an unambiguous match to a single V gene segment were excluded. An earlier analysis of 587 of the donors classified V segments as functional when productive rearrangements were above 56.7% and as segregating when the standard deviation between donors was above 5%. A statistical classification framework was developed to diagnose cytomegalovirus status using the catalog of TCR beta chain sequences. In a later analysis, V and J genes were assigned by comparing TCR nucleotide sequences against IMGT/GENE-DB human TR gene sequences. In a later analysis, CDR3 sequences and most-parsimonious VDJ recombination scenarios were assigned using the TCRdist pipeline. A later analysis defined each TCR beta chain by its CDR3 amino acid sequence plus V-gene family, and excluded reads lacking a unique V-gene family. As a way to deal with suspected cross-contamination and a sequencing artifact, a later analysis dropped over 550 nucleotide sequences that were highly shared and had low generation probability. In a later analysis, a clonal expansion index for each public chain was calculated from normalized within-repertoire ranks of inferred template counts. A later analysis computed generation probabilities with a VDJ recombination model fitted to out-of-frame rearrangements, and checked the results against IGoR. Hypergeometric tests were used in a later analysis to score TCR-TCR, TCR-HLA and TCR-CMV co-occurrence, with a repertoire-size bias correction applied to the TCR pairs. In a later analysis, false discovery rates were estimated by permuting HLA or CMV assignments 20 times. In a later analysis, co-occurring TCRs were grouped using DBSCAN, with TCRdist sequence similarity added in when clustering inside HLA-allele-positive subsets. For co-occurrence clustering, repertoires with fewer than 30,000 or more than 120,000 public chains were excluded, along with about five repertoires with anomalous nucleotide sharing. In TCRdb, the immuneACCESS table is reduced to in-frame sequences with V and J assigned. These tables do not hold every clone; where another copy was compared, an unresolved V gene accounts for under half, and the others remain unexplained. D and trimming come from the DNA, and the V and J calls and clone size come from that table. The table for this sample lists roughly 280,000 clones; more than 55% of them were counted only once. The ten largest make up under 3% of the sample.

This sample is part of a study of cytomegalovirus exposure and HLA in healthy donors (dated by TCRdb to 2015 to 2018). For context, the study as a whole: An earlier analysis of roughly 500 of the donors reported about 290 Gb of sequence data and around 110 million unique TCR beta sequences from around 200 million T cells. About 330 gigabases of sequencing data and around 90 million unique TCR sequences made up an early release that covered nearly 650 HLA-typed donors. Of the roughly 430 genotyped donors, approximately 83% fell in the genetic ancestry cluster associated with self-reported Caucasian donors. The study aimed to test whether cataloging public T cell receptors could reveal signatures of past pathogen exposure. Using immunosequencing, the study profiled T cell repertoires from fewer than 850 subjects and related those repertoires to cytomegalovirus serostatus. A separate validation cohort of 100 to 150 different subjects was used in addition to the roughly 720-subject first cohort. To predict cytomegalovirus infection status, the study brought together high-throughput TCR immunosequencing, statistical association of individual TCRs with disease status, and machine learning. A later analysis re-analyzed previously published TCR beta repertoires from several hundred donors and added high-resolution HLA genotyping to study TCR occurrence patterns. The later analysis used no new phenotypic data to find candidate immune exposures, relying instead on TCR beta sequences and their occurrence across donors. In an earlier analysis of roughly 580 of the donors, high-throughput TCR beta sequencing was used to judge whether each TCR beta V gene segment behaved as functional or pseudogenic. Donor age, sex, ethnicity and CMV serostatus were compiled alongside the repertoire data. A later genetic analysis took genome-wide SNP genotypes for about three fifths of the 666 donors and used that subset as a discovery cohort. All discovery cohort repertoires had been generated on a single sequencing platform. HLA typing covered class I and class II loci at four-digit resolution. The number of donors typed differed by locus, with about 629-630 for A, B, C, DRB1 and DQB1, approximately 500 for DQA1, some 570 for DPA1, and roughly 450 for DPB1. Roughly 5 DR-DQ haplotypes were handled as single units for association and clustering, since linkage in the cohort was strong. Across about 370 genotyped donors of the cohort, an average of roughly 250,000 unique TCR beta nucleotide sequences per donor were sequenced, and around 20% of those sequences were non-productive.

Study-level results and caveats: The 87-base-pair reads could not distinguish some IMGT-functional V segments, including TRBV6-2 and TRBV6-3, so those segments were excluded. V-gene and J-gene trimming of TCR beta chains was associated with a missense DCLRE1C variant in a later genetic analysis, and the association was replicated in an independent cohort. Three of the identified cytomegalovirus-associated TCR beta chains were confirmed in vitro to be specific for cytomegalovirus antigens. The study gave a list of about 160 TCR beta chains associated with cytomegalovirus. Correlated functional status among segregating V segments might reflect linkage disequilibrium, but an unknown experimental factor could not be ruled out. The authors suggested that the approach could potentially be extended to other disease states and immunological phenotypes. The presence/absence analyses assumed that sequencing depth was roughly uniform across donors, and that assumption may not be true. A later analysis found that HLA-associated TCR beta chains were more clonally expanded and had lower generation probabilities than equally common non-associated chains. Because HLA typing was missing for some donors at each locus, association tests included only the typed subset. Most TCR sequences were seen in very few donors, while some public TCRs were found in many individuals. A group of highly shared sequence variants was considered likely to be a technical artifact of the sequencing pipeline. Roughly 15 rarely observed V segments, including chromosome 9 orphons, were excluded from the earlier analysis of just under 600 of the donors because counts were too low. A later analysis found that most CMV-associated TCR beta chains appeared HLA-restricted, with HLA associations seemingly driven largely by CMV exposure. Broadly in line with IMGT annotations, most TCR beta V segments showed up in productive rearrangements about 87% or about 30% of the time in an earlier analysis of approximately 640 of the donors. Only TCR beta chains were sequenced in this cohort, and the absence of alpha or paired-chain data limited detectable features. According to a later analysis, parvovirus B19, influenza, CMV and Epstein-Barr virus appeared linked to several top co-occurrence clusters. CMV serostatus was the only immune exposure information available for the cohort. Strong co-occurrence of HLA alleles, especially DR and DQ, made assigning TCR associations to individual alleles difficult. A further reported finding was that TCR beta sequences accurately predicted the HLA-A and HLA-B alleles for most subjects in the first cohort. Cytomegalovirus status was reported to be diagnosed by the classifier with high specificity and sensitivity in both the original and validation cohorts. In a later analysis, TCR association rates were found to vary across HLA loci, with the most associated TCRs seen for DRB1 alleles and the fewest for HLA-C alleles. Specific HLA alleles were associated with 18,000 or so TCR beta sequences at a false discovery rate of 0.05 in a later analysis. A later genetic analysis reported fewer N-insertions in productive TCRs among donors in an Asian-associated ancestry cluster than the 666-donor mean.

The cohort was made up of 650 to 700 healthy bone marrow donors. Cohort members were all nominally healthy when sampled, although unrecorded immune exposures were likely present. The donor was CMV seronegative and was included in the group of several hundred seronegative cohort members. Every donor gave a peripheral blood sample, and the peripheral blood mononuclear cells from that sample were used for TCR beta sequencing. Genomic DNA extraction from the blood cell samples was performed with the Qiagen DNeasy Blood Extraction Kit. The sequence came from a female donor in good health and CMV-seronegative. This chain joins TRBV5-6 to TRBJ1-2; the D gene is possibly TRBD1, with 6 bases matching. The sequenced sample was PBMCs. The CDR3 protein: CASSLAGVLGYTF. The bases read TGTGCCAGCAGCTTGGCAGGGGTGCTCGGCTACACCTTC.